The 9 T cell receptor beta chains below come from one sample, sequenced in a study of T cells in localized non-small cell lung cancer. TCRdb's copy holds only in-frame clones and misses some; the assay was immunoSEQ multiplex PCR. Among 45,000 or so clones listed, around 86% were seen once. The sample in question was PBMCs, obtained before any cancer treatment. These receptors all come from a man between 35 and 75 years old with stage II lung adenocarcinoma.

The chain employs TRBV6-6 and TRBJ2-5; tentatively, D is TRBD1 or TRBD2 (7 bases each). From germline, CDR1 is MNHNY and CDR2 SVGAGI (reference sequence). The CDR3 extends over 14 amino acids. Trimming cost V 7 bases and J 5 bases, with 17 bases left between them. Written as DNA, the CDR3 is TGTGCCAGCACCCCAGGGGGGGCCGCGGAGACCCAGTACTTC. Amino acid sequence: CASTPGGAAETQYF.

The rearrangement links TRBV2 to TRBJ2-3; D unresolved. The CDR3 covers 16 residues. With 1 base removed from V and 3 bases from J, the gap between germline ends came to 14 bases. CDR1 SNHLY and CDR2 FYNNEI come from the germline V gene. The CDR3 protein is CASSEGITLRTDTQYF. The CDR3 nucleotides are TGTGCCAGCAGTGAAGGGATCACCCTACGGACAGATACGCAGTATTTT.

The chain carries TRBV6-5 and TRBJ2-1, with D tentatively TRBD1 (5 bases). Germline CDR1 reads MNHEY; CDR2 reads SVGAGI. V lost 5 bases to trimming and J lost 8 bases, with 13 bases between them. CDR3 length: 13 amino acids. The CDR3, as DNA: TGTGCCAGCAGTGGGGCGTCCAGGGATGAGCAGTTCTTC. This encodes CASSGASRDEQFF.

V is TRBV9 and J is TRBJ1-4; 7 nucleotides line up with TRBD1. CDR1 is SGDLS, CDR2 YYNGEE, per germline. V lost 4 bases, J lost 4 bases, and 10 bases stayed unmatched. The length of the CDR3 is 16 residues. In nucleotides, the CDR3 is TGTGCCAGCAGCCCCAACCCAGGGGGTGGTAATGAAAAACTGTTTTTT. It encodes CASSPNPGGGNEKLFF.

The CDR3 protein is CASSLRRGPGELFF. The CDR3 DNA sequence: TGTGCCAGCAGCTTAAGGCGGGGGCCCGGGGAGCTGTTTTTT. V usage is TRBV7-9 and J usage is TRBJ2-2; D might be TRBD2 (7 bases). V gave up 2 bases and J gave up 6 bases, with 10 bases separating them. This CDR3 spans 14 amino acids. CDR1 is SEHNR, CDR2 FQNEAQ, per germline (reference sequence).

The chain has TRBV27 and TRBJ1-1, with D possibly TRBD1 on 5 matching bases. Germline-derived CDR1 and CDR2 are MNHEY and SMNVEV (reference sequence). This CDR3 contains 18 residues. The V and J ends lost 3 bases and 0 bases respectively, with 20 bases between them. CDR3: CASSFATGGRRMNTEAFF. CDR3 coding DNA: TGTGCCAGCAGTTTTGCGACCGGGGGGAGGCGGATGAACACTGAAGCTTTCTTT.

The chain recombines TRBV30 with TRBJ2-2, with D uncertain. The CDR3 has 14 residues. In germline, CDR1 is GTSNPN, CDR2 SVGIG (reference sequence). V was shortened by 5 bases and J by 6 bases, with 16 bases between the two germline ends. In DNA form, the CDR3 reads TGTGCCTGGTCAAAGTCGACGCTAGCCGGGGAGCTGTTTTTT. Its protein product is CAWSKSTLAGELFF.

Notes on this clone: This same CDR3 is encoded by further DNA sequences in the sample. This chain links TRBV6-4 with TRBJ2-7; 8 nucleotides align to TRBD1. V was pared by 9 bases and J by 2 bases, with 9 bases of the junction left unmatched. The CDR3 covers 14 residues. Germline assignment: CDR1 MRHNA and CDR2 SNTAGT. CDR3 DNA: TGTGCCAGACCCCCGGACAGGGTCACCTACGAGCAGTACGTC. Its translation: CARPPDRVTYEQYV.

This chain links TRBV7-9 with TRBJ2-1; D assignment may be TRBD1 or TRBD2 (5 bases each). Germline assignment: CDR1 SEHNR and CDR2 FQNEAQ (reference sequence). V lost 1 base to trimming and J lost 7 bases, with 14 bases between them. This CDR3 has 15 residues. The CDR3 here is CASSLGGTNSNEQFF. CDR3 nucleotides: TGTGCCAGCAGCTTAGGAGGGACGAATAGTAATGAGCAGTTCTTC.